This TCR beta chain was sequenced in a study of beta chain features in type 1 diabetes. Study information: Similarity in age, gender and cell yields was seen between patients and healthy donors. Points from the study as a whole: There was a possibility that cDNA sequencing over-represented cells with high TCR expression. Lower insertion and higher deletion counts appeared at VDJ junctions in type 1 diabetes patients.

This clone appeared a few times. Its antigen is unknown. From germline, CDR1 is MNHNY and CDR2 SVGAGI (reference sequence). The CDR3 is made up of 14 amino acids. Trimming at V came to 4 bases and at J to 4 bases, leaving 5 bases not matched to a gene. The entirety of the isolated RNA underwent reverse transcription, so expressed TCRB transcripts were sequenced. The table came from immunoSEQ multiplex PCR; TCRdb's copy has only in-frame clones and leaves some out. Altogether 130,000 to 150,000 clones are present, 6% to 7.5% being singletons, with the ten largest covering around 1.5%. One heparinised blood draw averaging roughly 120 mL was given by each donor.

Sequencing input: central memory CD4+ T cells from blood. The source of this sequence is a woman aged 25 to 45 in good health. The chain combines TRBV6-6 with TRBJ1-2; 8 bases align to TRBD1. This chain's CDR3 is CASSSTGQAYGYTF. DNA for the CDR3: TGTGCCAGCAGTTCGACGGGACAGGCCTATGGCTACACCTTC.